This T cell receptor (beta chain) originates from a study of siplizumab effects on memory and regulatory T cells (dated by TCRdb to the late 2010s). Broadly, across the study: The effect of the anti-CD2 antibody siplizumab on alloreactive T-cell subsets was examined in allogeneic mixed lymphocyte reactions constructed from human PBMCs.

The germline V gene (reference sequence) provides CDR1 LNHDA and CDR2 SQIVND. The trim is 4 bases for V and 7 bases for J, with a gap of 12 bases between the germline ends. There are 13 amino acids in the CDR3, from cysteine to phenylalanine inclusive. Kept here is only the CDR3 DNA, which spans 39 bases and is read in frame from base 1. Library method: the immunoSEQ multiplex PCR assay. Each sample had about 10^5 TCR templates assayed by the deep sequencing platform. Genomic DNA extracted from sorted T cells was used for TCRbeta CDR3 sequencing. Per the original workflow: The R programming language was used for clonal analysis of the TCRbeta CDR3 data. Alloreactive CD4+ and CD8+ clones were identified by comparing unstimulated samples to CFSE-low samples taken after the reaction. By matching sequences to the repertoires of sorted unstimulated Treg and non-Treg cells, each alloreactive CD4+ clone was assigned a regulatory or non-regulatory origin. The clones in this table, taken by TCRdb from immuneACCESS, are in-frame only. Not every clone is retained; where verified, under half of the shortfall comes from an unresolved V gene, and the cause of the rest is unknown. From that table come the V and J calls and clone size; the DNA was used to work out D and trimming. The sample contains roughly 92,000 clones, approximately 95% of them found a single time. Around 0.3% of the sample lies in the top ten.

Sorted unstimulated T cells and proliferating T cells recovered from mixed lymphocyte reactions were subjected to TCRbeta CDR3 sequencing. Fresh whole blood from about 9 HLA-typed healthy donors was used as the source from which PBMCs were isolated. Unstimulated CD4+ non-regulatory T cells were FACS-sorted to map the origin of alloreactive clones. As regards this clone: Which antigen it targets is not known. No quality values exist for individual bases; no much larger clone is one base distant.

Paper-wide results and their limitations: Among mappable alloreactive CD4+ clones, the Treg-derived fraction averaged about 75% with siplizumab versus around 25% in control reactions. Sequences below about 10^-5 frequency were poorly captured, so only a minor fraction of alloreactive clones could be mapped to unstimulated subsets. The cumulative frequency of alloreactive sequences that could be traced back to unstimulated CD4+ memory T cells was significantly reduced by siplizumab. Greater diversity appeared to be present in unstimulated naive T cells than in memory T cells, and a substantial contribution to the alloresponse seemed to be made by naive cells. For roughly 75-96% of proliferating CD4+ or CD8+ clones, no naive or memory phenotype could be assigned. The suppressive function of proliferating Tregs from siplizumab cultures was not functionally confirmed.

The specimen sequenced was non-Treg CD4+ T cells sorted from blood. The sample's cell subset or site label is to be understood as: FACS-sorted unstimulated CD4+ non-regulatory T cells. The chain couples TRBV19 to TRBJ2-3; confidence is insufficient to name the D gene. This clonotype originated in a human donor in good health. The encoded CDR3 is CASSKLVGNTQYF. The DNA sequence follows: TGTGCCAGTAGTAAGCTAGTGGGAAATACGCAGTATTTT.